Each of the 15 T cell receptor beta chains below was sequenced from the same sample in a study of T cell repertoires in cytomegalovirus infection. TCRdb fed the reads into MiXCR, producing one record per CDR3 protein. The sample shows 370,000 or so distinct CDR3 sequences, 34% of them seen only once. Antigen specificity for these receptors is unknown. The sample here was cultured PBMCs, taken from culture after CMV antigen stimulation. These receptors came from a human donor in good health (CMV status not recorded). Some clones in this sample may be carry-over from other donors' samples.

Comment on this clonotype: This may arise from a read error, as a much more abundant clone is one base away. The chain joins TRBV20-1 to TRBJ1-5; maybe TRBD1 (6 bases). Germline lookup yields CDR1 DFQATT and CDR2 SNEGSKA (reference sequence). The CDR3 is 13 residues long. V was trimmed by 5 bases and J by 0 bases, leaving 8 bases between them. As DNA, the CDR3 is TGCAGTGCTCACAGGGATAGCAATCAGCCCCAGCATTTT. Translation gives CSAHRDSNQPQHF.

V usage is TRBV4-3 and J usage is TRBJ2-3; 13 bases line up with TRBD2. This CDR3 has 17 amino acids. After removal of 3 bases from V and 6 bases from J, the junction contained 9 bases not matched to a gene. CDR1 LGHNA and CDR2 YSLEER come from the germline V gene. This CDR3 reads CASSQGLAGQAADTQYF. The CDR3 region has the DNA TGCGCCAGCAGCCAGGGACTAGCGGGGCAAGCCGCGGATACGCAGTATTTT.

This clonotype showed up just a few times. The chain is built from TRBV4-1 and TRBJ1-5; 9 bases fit TRBD1. Germline lookup yields CDR1 MGHRA and CDR2 YSYEKL. The V gene end was trimmed by 1 base and the J gene end by 7 bases; junction bases not matched to a gene: 5. The CDR3 is made up of 15 amino acids. The CDR3, as DNA: TGCGCCAGCAGCCAAGGGGGGACAGGGAACCAGCCCCAGCATTTT. It codes for CASSQGGTGNQPQHF.

The chain couples TRBV11-2 to TRBJ2-4; no clear D. The V and J ends lost 3 bases and 1 base respectively, with 7 bases between them. CDR1 and CDR2 (germline): SGHAT, FQNNGV. The CDR3 has 14 amino acids. In DNA form, the CDR3 reads TGTGCCAGCAGCTTTTTGCGCGCCAAAAACATTCAGTACTTC. Translated, it gives CASSFLRAKNIQYF.

This clonotype was picked up many times. The chain uses TRBV12-3 or TRBV12-4 and TRBJ1-1; D may be TRBD1 (5 bases). There are 15 residues in the CDR3. The V end lost 2 bases, the J end lost 1 base, and 11 bases lay between the germline ends. The CDR3 here is CASSLSGLKNTEAFF. The CDR3 DNA sequence: TGTGCCAGCAGTTTATCGGGACTGAAGAACACTGAAGCTTTCTTT.

V gene TRBV28 combines with J gene TRBJ2-3; 14 bases map to TRBD2. This CDR3 is built from 19 residues. Germline V gene lookup returns CDR1 MDHEN and CDR2 SYDVKM. The J segment lost 3 bases and the V segment lost 5 bases, leaving 13 bases of the junction unmatched. CDR3 sequence (DNA): TGTGCCAGCAGTACCGCTATGGGGACTAGCGGGAGTTCTACAGATACGCAGTATTTT. Protein: CASSTAMGTSGSSTDTQYF.

The chain recombines TRBV12-3 or TRBV12-4 with TRBJ2-5, with TRBD1 as a possible D gene (6 bases). The CDR3 is made up of 14 amino acids. The V and J ends lost 8 bases and 5 bases respectively, with 18 bases between them. CDR3 sequence (DNA): TGTGCCAGCTCCAAGACCGGGACAACGGAGACCCAGTACTTC. Protein sequence: CASSKTGTTETQYF.

This clonotype was picked up many times. V and J are TRBV7-2 and TRBJ2-3; no clear D gene. Germline lookup yields CDR1 SGHTA and CDR2 FQGNSA. CDR3 length: 14 amino acids. The V end lost 6 bases, the J end lost 5 bases, and 15 bases lay between the germline ends. CDR3 sequence (DNA): TGTGCCAGCAGTTATGACATGAAAAGAGATACGCAGTATTTT. Amino acid sequence: CASSYDMKRDTQYF.

The CDR3 region has the DNA TGCGCCAGCAGCACCTCACCGTTTACCACTGAAGCTTTCTTT. This encodes CASSTSPFTTEAFF. The V gene is TRBV4-1, the J gene TRBJ1-1; no firm D call. Trimming took off 5 bases at V and 4 bases at J, with 14 bases between the two ends. Germline CDR1 MGHRA, CDR2 YSYEKL. The CDR3 has 14 amino acids.

The chain is built from TRBV4-1 and TRBJ2-3; the D is unclear. CDR3 length equals 14 residues. In germline, CDR1 is MGHRA, CDR2 YSYEKL. V was trimmed by 3 bases and J by 5 bases, leaving 12 bases between them. DNA for the CDR3: TGCGCCAGCAGCCATAGCAGCACCCGAGATACGCAGTATTTT. This translates into CASSHSSTRDTQYF.

This clonotype was counted many times. The CDR3 loop is CASSEAGPRAEQFF. The CDR3 DNA sequence: TGTGCCAGCAGTGAGGCGGGACCGAGGGCAGAGCAGTTCTTC. The chain uses TRBV6-2 or TRBV6-3 and TRBJ2-1; tentative D call: TRBD2 (6 bases). The CDR3 is made up of 14 amino acids. CDR1 and CDR2 from the germline V gene are MNHEY and SVGEGT. V was trimmed by 5 bases and J by 10 bases, leaving 18 bases between them.

The V and J genes are TRBV10-3 and TRBJ2-1; the D is unclear. Trimming removed 10 bases from V and 7 bases from J, with 14 bases in between. The CDR3 consists of 12 residues. Per the germline V gene, CDR1 is ENHRY and CDR2 is SYGVKD. CDR3 residues: CATRKANNEQFF. CDR3 sequence (DNA): TGTGCCACCAGGAAGGCTAATAATGAGCAGTTCTTC.

This clonotype was detected a few times. CDR3 nucleotide sequence: TGTGCCAGCAGCTTAGGAGAGGCAGGGGTGTCCTACGAGCAGTACTTC. This sequence encodes CASSLGEAGVSYEQYF. The rearrangement uses TRBV11-2 and TRBJ2-7; D is possibly TRBD1 (6 bases). The germline CDR1 and CDR2 sequences are SGHAT and FQNNGV. The CDR3 consists of 16 residues. Trimming took off 1 base at V and 1 base at J, with 14 bases between the two ends. The full variable domain, in which reference TRBV11-2 and TRBJ2-7 provide the parts outside the CDR3, is EAGVAQSPRYKIIEKRQSVAFWCNPISGHATLYWYQQILGQGPKLLIQFQNNGVVDDSQLPKDRFSAERLKGVDSTLKIQPAKLEDSAVYLCASSLGEAGVSYEQYFGPGTRLTVT.

A few counts support this clonotype. J is TRBJ2-5 and V is TRBV20-1, with 9 positions matching TRBD2. Germline-derived CDR1 and CDR2 are DFQATT and SNEGSKA (reference sequence). The CDR3 is 16 residues long. After removal of 3 bases from V and 1 base from J, the junction contained 9 bases not matched to a gene. CDR3 in DNA: TGCAGTGCTAGTGTCGCGGCGGGAGGGATCCAAGAGACCCAGTACTTC. This sequence encodes CSASVAAGGIQETQYF.

This clonotype was seen only once. At one end the junction does not follow the germline gene, possibly because of a read error. The rearrangement uses TRBV7-2 and TRBJ2-2; D is tentatively TRBD1 or TRBD2 (6 bases each). The germline V gene encodes CDR1 SGHTA and CDR2 FQGNSA. The CDR3 is 14 residues long. CDR3 coding DNA: TGTGCCAGCAGCCGGGGGCAGGGCACCGGGGACCTGTTTTTT. It translates to CASSRGQGTGDLFF.